This T cell receptor beta chain was profiled in a study of vaccination and CD4 T cells after COVID-19. Between the trimmed V and J ends, which lost 3 bases and 2 bases, there was a span of 8 bases. CDR3 size: 12 residues. CDR1 is DFQATT and CDR2 is SNEGSKA in the germline V gene (reference sequence). Cultured CD4+ T cells had their DNA profiled by the Oncomine TCR Beta short-read assay. TCRdb processed the PCR reads anew with MiXCR; each CDR3 protein has one entry. The repertoire holds some 14,000 distinct CDR3 sequences, with 40% to 60% as singletons. Study conclusions and caveats: Researchers report that a median about 86% of reactive clones in convalescent patients surfaced only post-vaccination. 304 of 307 vaccine-specific clones from convalescent patients were spike mono-reactive.

This clonotype was seen a handful of times. Its specificity is not known. Treatment reported: approximately 9-day PBMC culture with coronavirus spike peptide pools or control peptides (ViraFEST assay). PCR tests turned positive between March and December 2020, before US Alpha, Beta and Delta variants. The authors cultured 1.5 million to 2 million PBMCs per well with 10 IU/ml IL-2 and about 10 ug/ml peptide pools. This sequence originates from a human donor who had recovered from COVID-19. The rearrangement joins TRBV20-1 to TRBJ2-7, with D possibly being TRBD1 (5 bases). Here the sequenced sample was CD4+ T cells from blood, cultured in vitro, taken before SARS-CoV-2 vaccination. CDR3 sequence: CSASQGPYEQYF. The CDR3 nucleotides are TGCAGTGCTAGTCAGGGCCCCTACGAGCAGTACTTC.